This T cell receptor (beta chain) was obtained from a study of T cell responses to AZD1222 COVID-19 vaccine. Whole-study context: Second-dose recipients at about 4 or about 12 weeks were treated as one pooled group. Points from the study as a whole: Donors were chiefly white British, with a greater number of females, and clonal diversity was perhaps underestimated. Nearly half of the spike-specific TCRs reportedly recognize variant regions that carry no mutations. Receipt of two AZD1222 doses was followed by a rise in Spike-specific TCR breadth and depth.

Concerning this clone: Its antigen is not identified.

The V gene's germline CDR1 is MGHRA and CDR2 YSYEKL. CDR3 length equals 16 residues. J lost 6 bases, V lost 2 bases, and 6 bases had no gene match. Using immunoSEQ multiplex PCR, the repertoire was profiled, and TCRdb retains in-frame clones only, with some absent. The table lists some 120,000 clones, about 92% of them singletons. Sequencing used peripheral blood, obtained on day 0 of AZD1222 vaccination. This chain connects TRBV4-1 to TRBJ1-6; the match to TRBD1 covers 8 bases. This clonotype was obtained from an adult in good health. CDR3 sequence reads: CASSQHQGASNSPLHF. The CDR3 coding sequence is TGCGCCAGCAGCCAACACCAGGGGGCGAGTAATTCACCCCTCCACTTT.